This passage covers 9 T cell receptor beta chains from one sample sequenced in a study of technical replicates of blood from a few donors. Produced via immunoSEQ multiplex PCR; TCRdb's table is partial and in-frame only. The table has approximately 68,000 clones, about 97% seen once. The sample comprised T cells isolated from PBMCs. These receptors all come from a human donor in good health.

This chain connects TRBV28 to TRBJ1-2; no definite D call. CDR1 is MDHEN, CDR2 SYDVKM, per germline. V gave up 2 bases and J gave up 4 bases, with 8 bases separating them. This CDR3 has 13 amino acids. The CDR3 sequence is CASSLNGGYGYTF. CDR3 in DNA: TGTGCCAGCAGTTTAAATGGCGGCTATGGCTACACCTTC.

The chain carries TRBV6-5 and TRBJ2-1; D not certain. V dropped 6 bases and J dropped 9 bases, with 9 bases sitting between them. The germline V gene encodes CDR1 MNHEY and CDR2 SVGAGI. The CDR3 totals 11 residues. The CDR3 region is CASRRVSEQFF. CDR3 nucleotides: TGTGCCAGCAGACGGGTCAGTGAGCAGTTCTTC.

The rearrangement uses TRBV5-1 and TRBJ2-7; TRBD2 is a possible D gene (6 bases). Germline V CDR1 and CDR2: SGHRS, YFSETQ. Trimming took off 3 bases at V and 2 bases at J, with 9 bases between the two ends. The CDR3 contains 13 residues. The CDR3 DNA sequence: TGCGCCAGCAGCTCCGGGAGTACCTACGAGCAGTACTTC. Encoded protein: CASSSGSTYEQYF.

This chain links TRBV4-1 with TRBJ2-4, with 12 bases fitting TRBD2. Germline V CDR1 and CDR2: MGHRA, YSYEKL. The CDR3 loop spans 18 amino acids. The junction had 6 bases not matched to a gene; V was cut back by 0 bases and J by 3 bases. CDR3 sequence reads: CASSQEPSGRAGKNIQYF. The CDR3 DNA reads as TGCGCCAGCAGCCAAGAGCCTAGCGGGAGGGCTGGCAAAAACATTCAGTACTTC.

The chain is built from TRBV7-2 and TRBJ2-5; 8 nucleotides align to TRBD2. The CDR3 sequence is 15 residues long. After removal of 1 base from V and 5 bases from J, the junction contained 6 bases not matched to a gene. Germline lookup yields CDR1 SGHTA and CDR2 FQGNSA. The CDR3 DNA reads as TGTGCCAGCAGCTTAGTAGCGGGAACGGGGGAGACCCAGTACTTC. Translation: CASSLVAGTGETQYF. Based on the CDR3 plus reference TRBV7-2 and TRBJ2-5, the full variable domain is GAGVSQSPSNKVTEKGKDVELRCDPISGHTALYWYRQSLGQGLEFLIYFQGNSAPDKSGLPSDRFSAERTGGSVSTLTIQRTQQEDSAVYLCASSLVAGTGETQYFGPGTRLLVL.

This chain uses TRBV5-8 with TRBJ2-7; 8 nucleotides agree with TRBD2. CDR1 SGHTS and CDR2 YDEGEE come from the germline V gene. The V gene end was trimmed by 3 bases and the J gene end by 3 bases; junction bases not matched to a gene: 8. This CDR3 region has 15 residues. CDR3 residues: CASSYSGSQSYEQYF. The CDR3 DNA follows: TGTGCCAGCAGCTACAGCGGGAGTCAGAGCTACGAGCAGTACTTC.

CDR3 DNA: TGTGCCAGCAGCTTATTAGCGGGAGGTCTAGATACGCAGTATTTT. It translates to CASSLLAGGLDTQYF. The genes are TRBV11-2 and TRBJ2-3; 10 nucleotides agree with TRBD2. CDR1 SGHAT and CDR2 FQNNGV come from the germline V gene. The CDR3 consists of 15 residues. V shed 2 bases, J shed 5 bases, and the junction held 4 bases outside the gene matches. The whole variable domain, filled in from reference TRBV11-2 and TRBJ2-3, reads EAGVAQSPRYKIIEKRQSVAFWCNPISGHATLYWYQQILGQGPKLLIQFQNNGVVDDSQLPKDRFSAERLKGVDSTLKIQPAKLEDSAVYLCASSLLAGGLDTQYFGPGTRLTVL.

The chain combines TRBV7-2 with TRBJ2-7, with a tentative D call TRBD1 (6 bases). This CDR3 has 12 residues. Germline CDR1 is SGHTA and CDR2 is FQGNSA. V lost 9 bases and J 5 bases, leaving 14 bases between the germline ends. CDR3 sequence (DNA): TGTGCCAGTTCCACAGGGTCCCACGAGCAGTACTTC. It encodes CASSTGSHEQYF.

This clone came up once. This rearrangement joins TRBV4-3 to TRBJ2-7; no reliable D call. The V gene's germline CDR1 is LGHNA and CDR2 YSLEER. This CDR3 contains 14 residues. The germline V and J ends were trimmed by 0 bases and 3 bases, with 9 bases remaining between them. Written as DNA, the CDR3 is TGCGCCAGCAGCCAAGATTATTTTTTCTACGAGCAGTACTTC. It is translated as CASSQDYFFYEQYF.